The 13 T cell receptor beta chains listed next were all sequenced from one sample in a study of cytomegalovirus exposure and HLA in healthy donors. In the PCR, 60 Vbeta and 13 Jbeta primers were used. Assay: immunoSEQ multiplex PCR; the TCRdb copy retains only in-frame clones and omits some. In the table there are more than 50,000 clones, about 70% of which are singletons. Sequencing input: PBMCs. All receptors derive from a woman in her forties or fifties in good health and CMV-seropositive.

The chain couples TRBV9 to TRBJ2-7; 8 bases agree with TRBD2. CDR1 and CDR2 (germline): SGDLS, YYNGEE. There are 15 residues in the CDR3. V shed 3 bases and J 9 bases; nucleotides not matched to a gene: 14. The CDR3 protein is CASSDLAGYLRGQYF. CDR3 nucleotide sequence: TGTGCCAGCAGCGATTTAGCGGGATACCTACGTGGGCAGTACTTC.

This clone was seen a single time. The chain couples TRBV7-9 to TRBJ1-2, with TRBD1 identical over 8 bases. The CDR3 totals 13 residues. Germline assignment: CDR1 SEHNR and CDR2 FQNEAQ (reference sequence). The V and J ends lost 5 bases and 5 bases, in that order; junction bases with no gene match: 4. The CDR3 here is CASSEQGGYGYTF. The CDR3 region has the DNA TGTGCCAGCAGCGAACAGGGGGGTTATGGCTACACCTTC. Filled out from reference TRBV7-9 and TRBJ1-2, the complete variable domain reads DTGVSQNPRHKITKRGQNVTFRCDPISEHNRLYWYRQTLGQGPEFLTYFQNEAQLEKSRLLSDRFSAERPKGSFSTLEIQRTEQGDSAMYLCASSEQGGYGYTFGSGTRLTVV.

The CDR3 DNA reads TGTGCCAGCAGCCCGCAGACTAGGGGTGGTGGGGAGCTGTTTTTT. It specifies CASSPQTRGGGELFF. The chain has TRBV7-3 and TRBJ2-2; D possibly corresponds to TRBD2 (6 bases). V gave up 5 bases and J gave up 8 bases, with 18 bases separating them. Germline V gene data show CDR1 as SGHTA and CDR2 as FQGTGA. The CDR3 runs to 15 residues. Looking up the rest from reference TRBV7-3 and TRBJ2-2 gives the full variable domain: GAGVSQTPSNKVTEKGKYVELRCDPISGHTALYWYRQSLGQGPEFLIYFQGTGAADDSGLPNDRFFAVRPEGSVSTLKIQRTERGDSAVYLCASSPQTRGGGELFFGEGSRLTVL.

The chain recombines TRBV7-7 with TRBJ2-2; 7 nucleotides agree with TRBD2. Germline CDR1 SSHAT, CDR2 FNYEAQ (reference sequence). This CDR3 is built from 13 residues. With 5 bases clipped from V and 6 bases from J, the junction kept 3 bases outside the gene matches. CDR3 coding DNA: TGTGCCAGCAGCCCCGGGGGGTCCGGGGAGCTGTTTTTT. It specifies CASSPGGSGELFF.

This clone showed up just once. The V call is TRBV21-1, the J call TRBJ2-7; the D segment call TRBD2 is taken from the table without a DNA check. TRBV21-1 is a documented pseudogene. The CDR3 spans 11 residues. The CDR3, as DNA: TGTGCCAGCAGCAAGGGGGGGGAGCAGTACTTC. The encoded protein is CASSKGGEQYF.

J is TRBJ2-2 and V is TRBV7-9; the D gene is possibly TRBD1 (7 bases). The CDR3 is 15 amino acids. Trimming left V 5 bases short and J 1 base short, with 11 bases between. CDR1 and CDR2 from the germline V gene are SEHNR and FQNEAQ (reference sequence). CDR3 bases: TGTGCCAGCAGCCCCCAGGGGGGGAACACCGGGGAGCTGTTTTTT. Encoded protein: CASSPQGGNTGELFF.

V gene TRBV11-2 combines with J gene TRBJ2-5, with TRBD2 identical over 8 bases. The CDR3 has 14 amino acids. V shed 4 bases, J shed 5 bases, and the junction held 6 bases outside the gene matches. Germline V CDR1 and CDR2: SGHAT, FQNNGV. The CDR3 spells CASSYAGGVETQYF. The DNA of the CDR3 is TGTGCCAGCAGCTATGCGGGGGGAGTGGAGACCCAGTACTTC.

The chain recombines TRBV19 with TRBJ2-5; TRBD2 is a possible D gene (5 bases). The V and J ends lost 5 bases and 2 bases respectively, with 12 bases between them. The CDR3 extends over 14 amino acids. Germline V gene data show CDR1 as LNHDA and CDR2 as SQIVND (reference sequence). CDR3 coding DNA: TGTGCCAGTAGTCCCCGGACTTTGCAAGAGACCCAGTACTTC. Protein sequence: CASSPRTLQETQYF.

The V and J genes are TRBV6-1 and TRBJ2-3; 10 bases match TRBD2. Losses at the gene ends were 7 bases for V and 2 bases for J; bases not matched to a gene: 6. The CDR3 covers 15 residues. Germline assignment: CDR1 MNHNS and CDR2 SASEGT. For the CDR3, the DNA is TGTGCCAGCAAATTAGCGGGGGGTACCACAGATACGCAGTATTTT. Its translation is CASKLAGGTTDTQYF.

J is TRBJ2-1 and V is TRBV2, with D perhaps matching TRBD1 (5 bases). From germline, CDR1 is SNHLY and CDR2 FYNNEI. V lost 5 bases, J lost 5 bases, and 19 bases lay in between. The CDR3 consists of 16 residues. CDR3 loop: CASSTGQGVVNNEQFF. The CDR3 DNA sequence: TGTGCCAGCAGTACCGGCCAGGGTGTTGTCAACAATGAGCAGTTCTTC. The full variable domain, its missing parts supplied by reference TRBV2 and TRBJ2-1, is EPEVTQTPSHQVTQMGQEVILRCVPISNHLYFYWYRQILGQKVEFLVSFYNNEISEKSEIFDDQFSVERPDGSNFTLKIRSTKLEDSAMYFCASSTGQGVVNNEQFFGPGTRLTVL.

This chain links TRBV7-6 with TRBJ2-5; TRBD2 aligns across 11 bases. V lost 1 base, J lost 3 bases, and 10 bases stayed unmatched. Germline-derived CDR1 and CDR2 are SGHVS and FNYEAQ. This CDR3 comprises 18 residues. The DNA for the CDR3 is TGTGCCAGCAGCTTAGGTCCCTCTAGCGGGGGGACTAAAGAGACCCAGTACTTC. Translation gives CASSLGPSSGGTKETQYF.

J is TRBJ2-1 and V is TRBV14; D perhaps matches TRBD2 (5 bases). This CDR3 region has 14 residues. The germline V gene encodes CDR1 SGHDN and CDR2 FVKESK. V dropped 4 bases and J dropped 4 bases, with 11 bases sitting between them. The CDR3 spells CASSRSSGYNEQFF. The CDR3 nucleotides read TGTGCCAGCAGCCGTAGTTCGGGGTACAATGAGCAGTTCTTC.

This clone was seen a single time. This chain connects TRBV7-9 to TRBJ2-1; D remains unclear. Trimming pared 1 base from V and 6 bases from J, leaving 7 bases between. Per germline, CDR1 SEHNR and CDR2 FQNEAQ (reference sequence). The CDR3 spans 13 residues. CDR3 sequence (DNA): TGTGCCAGCAGCTTAGTCTCTCGCAATGAGCAGTTCTTC. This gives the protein CASSLVSRNEQFF.